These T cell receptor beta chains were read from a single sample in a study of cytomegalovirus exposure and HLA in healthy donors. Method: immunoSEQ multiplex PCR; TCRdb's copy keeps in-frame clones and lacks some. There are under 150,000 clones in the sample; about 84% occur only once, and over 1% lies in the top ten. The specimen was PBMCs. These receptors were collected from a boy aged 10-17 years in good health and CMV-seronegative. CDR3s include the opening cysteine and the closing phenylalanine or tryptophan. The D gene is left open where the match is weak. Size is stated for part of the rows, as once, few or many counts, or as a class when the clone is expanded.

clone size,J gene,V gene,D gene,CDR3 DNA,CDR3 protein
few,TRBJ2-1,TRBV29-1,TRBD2,TGCAGCGTTGGGGGCCTAGCGGGAGACTACAATGAGCAGTTCTTC,CSVGGLAGDYNEQFF
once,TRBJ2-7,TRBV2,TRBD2,TGTGCCAGCAGGAAGGGGCTAGCGGGAGTTGAGCAGTACTTC,CASRKGLAGVEQYF
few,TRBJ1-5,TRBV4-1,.,TGCGCCAGCAGCCAAGATGGAGGGCATCAGCCCCAGCATTTT,CASSQDGGHQPQHF
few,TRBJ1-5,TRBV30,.,TGTGCCTGGAGTCTACAGGAAGGTGGCCAGCATTTT,CAWSLQEGGQHF
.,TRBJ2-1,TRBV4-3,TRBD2,TGCGCCAGCAGCCAATGGACTAGCGGGAGGGCCACGTATGAGCAGTTCTTC,CASSQWTSGRATYEQFF
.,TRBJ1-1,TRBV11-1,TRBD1,TGTGCCAGCACCTCTACCGGGTGGGGACAGGGCTTGAACACTGAAGCTTTCTTT,CASTSTGWGQGLNTEAFF
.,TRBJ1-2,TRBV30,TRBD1,TGTGCCTGGAGTGTAACGCGGGCGGTAGGGGGCGCGAGAATCGATGGCTACACCTTC,CAWSVTRAVGGARIDGYTF
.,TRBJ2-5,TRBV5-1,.,TGCGCCAGCAGCTTAACTAGCTCTGAGACCCAGTACTTC,CASSLTSSETQYF
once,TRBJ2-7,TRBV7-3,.,TGTGCCAGCAGCTGGGGCGGCGGATCCTACGAGCAGTACTTC,CASSWGGGSYEQYF
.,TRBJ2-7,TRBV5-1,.,TGCGCCAGCAGCTGGCCCCCAGGGGGGACCTACGAGCAGTACTTC,CASSWPPGGTYEQYF
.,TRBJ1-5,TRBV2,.,TGTGCCAGCAGTGAGGTAGCTCAGCCCCAGCATTTT,CASSEVAQPQHF
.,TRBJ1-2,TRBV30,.,TGTGCCTGGGAGAACTATGGCTACACCTTC,CAWENYGYTF
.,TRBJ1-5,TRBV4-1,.,TGCGCCAGCAGTAAATCCCCGGGCGGGGTCTATAGCAATCAGCCCCAGCATTTT,CASSKSPGGVYSNQPQHF
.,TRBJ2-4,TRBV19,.,TGTGCCAGTACAGGGGCCGGGGCCAAAAACATTCAGTACTTC,CASTGAGAKNIQYF
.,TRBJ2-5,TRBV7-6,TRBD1,TGTGCCAGCAGCCCCCGACAGGGTGGAGAGACCCAGTACTTC,CASSPRQGGETQYF
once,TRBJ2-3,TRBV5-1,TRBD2,TGCGCCAGCAGCTTGGAGCGGGATAGCACAGATACGCAGTATTTT,CASSLERDSTDTQYF
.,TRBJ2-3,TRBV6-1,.,TGTGCCAGCATTTACAGGGTCGCAGATACGCAGTATTTT,CASIYRVADTQYF
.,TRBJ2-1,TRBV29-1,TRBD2,TGCAGCGTTGAAGATCTAGCGGGAGAAGTCAATGAGCAGTTCTTC,CSVEDLAGEVNEQFF
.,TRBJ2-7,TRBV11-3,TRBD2,TGTGCCAGCTCTAGCGGGAGCCCCTCCTACGAGCAGTACTTC,CASSSGSPSYEQYF
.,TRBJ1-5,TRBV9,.,TGTGCCAGCAGCGAGGGGGGGGGCGATCAGCCCCAGCATTTT,CASSEGGGDQPQHF
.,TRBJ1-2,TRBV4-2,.,TGTGCCAGCAGCCAAGAAAGGGGCCGATGGGACTATGGCTACACCTTC,CASSQERGRWDYGYTF
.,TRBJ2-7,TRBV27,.,TGTGCCAGCAGGAGCGTCTCCTACGAGCAGTACTTC,CASRSVSYEQYF
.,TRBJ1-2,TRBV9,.,TGTGCCAGCAGCGTAGTCAGCGGCCCTAACTATGGCTACACCTTC,CASSVVSGPNYGYTF
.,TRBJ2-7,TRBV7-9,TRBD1,TGTGCCAGCAGCTACGGACAGGGCCGCGAGCAGTACTTC,CASSYGQGREQYF
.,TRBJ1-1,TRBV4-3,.,TGCGCCAGCAGCCGGAGCGGAGTCGGCAGGAACACTGAAGCTTTCTTT,CASSRSGVGRNTEAFF
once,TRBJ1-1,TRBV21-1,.,TGTGCCAGCAGCAAAGGGGGCGTAGCCGTGAACACTGAAGCTTTCTTT,CASSKGGVAVNTEAFF
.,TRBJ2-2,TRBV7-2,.,TGTGCCAGCAGCCTCGGGGTTTTCACCGGGGAGCTGTTTTTT,CASSLGVFTGELFF
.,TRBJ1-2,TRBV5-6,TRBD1,TGTGCCAGCGTTCGGGACAGGGGGTACTATGGCTACACCTTC,CASVRDRGYYGYTF
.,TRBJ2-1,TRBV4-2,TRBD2,TGTGCCAGCAGCAGGGAACTAGCGGTTTACAATGAGCAGTTCTTC,CASSRELAVYNEQFF
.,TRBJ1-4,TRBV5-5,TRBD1,TGTGCCAGCAGCTCGCAGGGGGCCACTAATGAAAAACTGTTTTTT,CASSSQGATNEKLFF
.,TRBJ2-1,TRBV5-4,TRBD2,TGTGCCAGCAGCTTGTCCCCAGCGGGAGTACGGGAGCAGTTCTTC,CASSLSPAGVREQFF
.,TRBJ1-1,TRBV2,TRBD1,TGTGCCAGCAGCCCGGGACAGGGGATGAGGGACACTGAAGCTTTCTTT,CASSPGQGMRDTEAFF
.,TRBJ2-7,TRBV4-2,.,TGTGCCAGCAGCCAAGGGCTAGCCTACGAGCAGTACTTC,CASSQGLAYEQYF
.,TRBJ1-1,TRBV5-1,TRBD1,TGCGCCAGCAGCCTTATGGGGGACAGTTACACTGAAGCTTTCTTT,CASSLMGDSYTEAFF
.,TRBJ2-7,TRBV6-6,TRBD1,TGTGCCAGCAGTTACGGGACAGGGGTCGAGCAGTACTTC,CASSYGTGVEQYF
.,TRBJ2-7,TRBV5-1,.,TGCGCCAGCAGCTTGGTCGTCACTTCCGAGCAGTACTTC,CASSLVVTSEQYF
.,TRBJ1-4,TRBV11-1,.,TGTGCCAGCAGCGGCCGACAGGATCGGCTGTTTTTT,CASSGRQDRLFF
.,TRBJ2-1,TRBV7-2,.,TGTGCCAGCAGCTTGGATCAGGCCCGGAGGGGTAGAGGGAATGAGCAGTTCTTC,CASSLDQARRGRGNEQFF
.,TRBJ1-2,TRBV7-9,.,TGTGCCAGCAGCCCGGGGGGGGCGGATGGCTACACCTTC,CASSPGGADGYTF
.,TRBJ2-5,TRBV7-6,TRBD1,TGTGCCAGCAGCACCGGACAGGATCAAGAGACCCAGTACTTC,CASSTGQDQETQYF
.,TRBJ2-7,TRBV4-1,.,TGCGCCAGCAGCCAACTTAGATCCTACGAGCAGTACTTC,CASSQLRSYEQYF
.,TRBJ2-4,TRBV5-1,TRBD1,TGCGCCAGCAGCGCGACAGGGTTCGACATTCAGTACTTC,CASSATGFDIQYF
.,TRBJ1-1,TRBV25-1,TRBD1,TGTGCCAGCATTAGTGGACAGGGGATCGTGGTGGACACTGAAGCTTTCTTT,CASISGQGIVVDTEAFF
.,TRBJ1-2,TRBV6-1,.,TGTGCCATTCCGGACACCCAAGACGGCTACACCTTC,CAIPDTQDGYTF
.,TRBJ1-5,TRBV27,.,TGTGCCAGCAGTTTACGGGGGAACCAGCCCCAGCATTTT,CASSLRGNQPQHF
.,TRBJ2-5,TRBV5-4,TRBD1,TGTGCCAGCAGCCCCACTCGACAGGGGTTTGAGACCCAGTACTTC,CASSPTRQGFETQYF
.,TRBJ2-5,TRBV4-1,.,TGCGCCAGCAGCCAAGACCACAGGACAGAGACCCAGTACTTC,CASSQDHRTETQYF
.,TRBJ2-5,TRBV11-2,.,TGTGCCAGCAGCGCCGGAGTGTACCAAGAGACCCAGTACTTC,CASSAGVYQETQYF
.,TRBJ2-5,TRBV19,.,TGTGCCAGTAGTATCGATTCGGGAACGACCCAAGAGACCCAGTACTTC,CASSIDSGTTQETQYF
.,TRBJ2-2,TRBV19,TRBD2,TGTGCCAGTAGTATAGATCCCCCTAGCGGGAGAACCGGGGAGCTGTTTTTT,CASSIDPPSGRTGELFF
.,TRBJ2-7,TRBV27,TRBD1,TGTGCCAGCAGTAGAACCGGGACAGGGGTCGAGCAGTACTTC,CASSRTGTGVEQYF
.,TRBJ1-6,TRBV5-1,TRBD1,TGCGCCAGCAGCCCGGACAGGGGGCTGAATTCACCCCTCCACTTT,CASSPDRGLNSPLHF
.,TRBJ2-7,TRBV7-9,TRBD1,TGTGCCAGCAGCTTGGGGACAGGGGTCGAATCCTACGAGCAGTACTTC,CASSLGTGVESYEQYF